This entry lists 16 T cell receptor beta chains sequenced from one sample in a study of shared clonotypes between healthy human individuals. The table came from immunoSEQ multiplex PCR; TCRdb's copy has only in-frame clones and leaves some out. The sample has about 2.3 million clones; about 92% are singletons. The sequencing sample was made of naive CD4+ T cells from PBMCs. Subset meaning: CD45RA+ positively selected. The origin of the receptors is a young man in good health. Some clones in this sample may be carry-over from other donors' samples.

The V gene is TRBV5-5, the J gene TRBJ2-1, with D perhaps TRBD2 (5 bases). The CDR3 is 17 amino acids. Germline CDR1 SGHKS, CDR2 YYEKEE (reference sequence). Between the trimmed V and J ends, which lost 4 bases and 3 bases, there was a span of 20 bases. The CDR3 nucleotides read TGTGCCAGCAGCGCGAGAGGGATATCGGATCTCTACAATGAGCAGTTCTTC. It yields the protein CASSARGISDLYNEQFF. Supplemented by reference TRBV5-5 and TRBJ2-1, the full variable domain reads DAGVTQSPTHLIKTRGQQVTLRCSPISGHKSVSWYQQVLGQGPQFIFQYYEKEERGRGNFPDRFSARQFPNYSSELNVNALLLGDSALYLCASSARGISDLYNEQFFGPGTRLTVL.

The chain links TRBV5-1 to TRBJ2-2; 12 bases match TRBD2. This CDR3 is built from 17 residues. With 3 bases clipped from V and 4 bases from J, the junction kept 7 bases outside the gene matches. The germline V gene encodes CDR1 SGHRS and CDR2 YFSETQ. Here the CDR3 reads CASSSRLAGAGTGELFF. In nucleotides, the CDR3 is TGCGCCAGCAGCTCGAGACTAGCGGGAGCGGGCACCGGGGAGCTGTTTTTT.

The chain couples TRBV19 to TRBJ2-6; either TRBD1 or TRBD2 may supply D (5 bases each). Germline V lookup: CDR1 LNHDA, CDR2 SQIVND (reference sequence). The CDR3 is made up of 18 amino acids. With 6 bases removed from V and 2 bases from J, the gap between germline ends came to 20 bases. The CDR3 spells CASRIVGTSTPGANVLTF. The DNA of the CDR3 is TGTGCCAGTAGGATTGTCGGGACCTCCACTCCTGGGGCCAACGTCCTGACTTTC.

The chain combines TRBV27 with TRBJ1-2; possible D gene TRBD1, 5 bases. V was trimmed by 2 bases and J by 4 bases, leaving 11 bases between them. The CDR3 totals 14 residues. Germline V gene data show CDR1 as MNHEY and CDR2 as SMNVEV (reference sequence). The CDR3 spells CASSLVGTVYGYTF. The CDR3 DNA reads TGTGCCAGCAGTTTAGTTGGGACTGTCTATGGCTACACCTTC.

The DNA for the CDR3 is TGTGCCAGCAGGGGTAATAATGAAAAACTGTTTTTT. This gives the protein CASRGNNEKLFF. V is TRBV6-1 and J is TRBJ1-4; D is uncertain. The CDR3 extends over 12 amino acids. With 6 bases removed from V and 4 bases from J, the gap between germline ends came to 6 bases. CDR1 and CDR2 from the germline V gene are MNHNS and SASEGT.

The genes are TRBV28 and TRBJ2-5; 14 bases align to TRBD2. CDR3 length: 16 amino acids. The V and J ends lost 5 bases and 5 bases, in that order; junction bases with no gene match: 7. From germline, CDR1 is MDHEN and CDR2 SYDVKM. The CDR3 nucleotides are TGTGCCAGCAGTGCCCCCGGGACTAGCGGGAGCGAGACCCAGTACTTC. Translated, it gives CASSAPGTSGSETQYF.

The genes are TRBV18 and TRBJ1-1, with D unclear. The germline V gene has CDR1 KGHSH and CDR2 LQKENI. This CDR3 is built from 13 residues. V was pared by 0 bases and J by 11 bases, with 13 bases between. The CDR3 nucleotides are TGTGCCAGCTCACCACCGGGCGGTGAGACGGCTTTCTTT. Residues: CASSPPGGETAFF.

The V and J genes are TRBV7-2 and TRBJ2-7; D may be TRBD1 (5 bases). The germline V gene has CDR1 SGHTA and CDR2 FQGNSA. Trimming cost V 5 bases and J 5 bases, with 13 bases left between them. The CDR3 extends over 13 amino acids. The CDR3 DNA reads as TGTGCCAGCAGCCCCGGGCAGGGCCACGAGCAGTACTTC. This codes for CASSPGQGHEQYF.

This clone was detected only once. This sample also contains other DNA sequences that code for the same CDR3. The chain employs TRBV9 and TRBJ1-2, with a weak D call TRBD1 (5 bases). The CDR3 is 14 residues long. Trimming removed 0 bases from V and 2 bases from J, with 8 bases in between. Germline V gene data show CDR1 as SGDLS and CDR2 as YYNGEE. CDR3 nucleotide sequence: TGTGCCAGCAGCGTAGCGGGGACGAACTATGGCTACACCTTC. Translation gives CASSVAGTNYGYTF.

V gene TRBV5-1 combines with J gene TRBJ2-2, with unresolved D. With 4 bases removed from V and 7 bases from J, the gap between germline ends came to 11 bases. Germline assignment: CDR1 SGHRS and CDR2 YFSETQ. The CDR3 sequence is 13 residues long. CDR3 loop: CASSGLGVGELFF. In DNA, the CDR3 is TGCGCCAGCAGCGGGCTTGGTGTCGGGGAGCTGTTTTTT. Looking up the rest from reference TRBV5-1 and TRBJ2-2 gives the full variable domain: KAGVTQTPRYLIKTRGQQVTLSCSPISGHRSVSWYQQTPGQGLQFLFEYFSETQRNKGNFPGRFSGRQFSNSRSEMNVSTLELGDSALYLCASSGLGVGELFFGEGSRLTVL.

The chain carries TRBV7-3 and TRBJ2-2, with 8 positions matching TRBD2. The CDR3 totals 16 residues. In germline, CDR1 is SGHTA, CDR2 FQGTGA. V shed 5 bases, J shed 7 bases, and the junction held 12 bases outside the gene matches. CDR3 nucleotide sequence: TGTGCCAGCAGCCCCGACAGCGGGAGAGGAGGCGGGGAGCTGTTTTTT. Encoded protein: CASSPDSGRGGGELFF. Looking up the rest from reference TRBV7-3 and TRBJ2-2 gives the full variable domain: GAGVSQTPSNKVTEKGKYVELRCDPISGHTALYWYRQSLGQGPEFLIYFQGTGAADDSGLPNDRFFAVRPEGSVSTLKIQRTERGDSAVYLCASSPDSGRGGGELFFGEGSRLTVL.

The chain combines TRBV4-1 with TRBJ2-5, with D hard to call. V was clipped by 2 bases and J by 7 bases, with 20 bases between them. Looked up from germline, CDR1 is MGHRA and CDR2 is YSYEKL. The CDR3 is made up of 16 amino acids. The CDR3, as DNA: TGCGCCAGCAGCCAAACTCCCGTCAGAGCCCTGGGGACCCAGTACTTC. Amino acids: CASSQTPVRALGTQYF.

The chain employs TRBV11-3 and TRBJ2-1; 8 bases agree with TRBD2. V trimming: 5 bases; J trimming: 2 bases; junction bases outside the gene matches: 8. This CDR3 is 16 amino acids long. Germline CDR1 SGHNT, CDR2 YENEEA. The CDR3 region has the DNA TGTGCCAGCAGCATATCCGGGACTAGGCCCTACAATGAGCAGTTCTTC. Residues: CASSISGTRPYNEQFF.

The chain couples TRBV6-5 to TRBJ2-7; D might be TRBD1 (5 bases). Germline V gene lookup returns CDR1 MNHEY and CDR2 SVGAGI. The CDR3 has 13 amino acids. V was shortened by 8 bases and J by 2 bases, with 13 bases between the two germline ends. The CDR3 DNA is TGTGCCAGCCAGACAGAACATCCCTACGAGCAGTACTTC. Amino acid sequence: CASQTEHPYEQYF.

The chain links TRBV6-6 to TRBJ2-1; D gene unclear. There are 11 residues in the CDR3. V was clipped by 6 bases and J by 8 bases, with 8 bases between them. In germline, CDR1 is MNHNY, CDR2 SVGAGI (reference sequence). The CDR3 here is CASRSRDEQFF. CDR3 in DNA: TGTGCCAGCAGATCGAGAGATGAGCAGTTCTTC.

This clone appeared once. CDR3 sequence: CATVGQGAGETQYF. The CDR3 nucleotides are TGTGCCACCGTCGGACAGGGGGCTGGGGAGACCCAGTACTTC. V gene TRBV2 combines with J gene TRBJ2-5, with 11 nucleotides matching TRBD1. CDR1 SNHLY and CDR2 FYNNEI come from the germline V gene. V shed 10 bases, J shed 5 bases, and the junction held 9 bases outside the gene matches. There are 14 residues in the CDR3.